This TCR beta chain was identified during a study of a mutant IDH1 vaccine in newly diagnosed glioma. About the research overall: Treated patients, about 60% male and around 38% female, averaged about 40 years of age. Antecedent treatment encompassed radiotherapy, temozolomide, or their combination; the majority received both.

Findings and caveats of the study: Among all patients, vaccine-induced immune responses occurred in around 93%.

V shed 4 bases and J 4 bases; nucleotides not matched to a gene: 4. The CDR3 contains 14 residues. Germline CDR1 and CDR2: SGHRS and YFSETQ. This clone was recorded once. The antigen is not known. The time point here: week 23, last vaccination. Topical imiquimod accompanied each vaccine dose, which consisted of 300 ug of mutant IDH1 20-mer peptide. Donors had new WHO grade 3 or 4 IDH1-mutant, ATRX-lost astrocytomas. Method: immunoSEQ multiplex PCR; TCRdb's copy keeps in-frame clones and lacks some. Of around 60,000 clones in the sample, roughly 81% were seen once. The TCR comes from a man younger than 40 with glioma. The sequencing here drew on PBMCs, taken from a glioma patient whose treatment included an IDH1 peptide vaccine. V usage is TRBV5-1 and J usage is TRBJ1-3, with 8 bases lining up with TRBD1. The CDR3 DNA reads TGCGCCAGCAGCGAAGGACAGGGAGGAAACACCATATATTTT. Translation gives CASSEGQGGNTIYF.